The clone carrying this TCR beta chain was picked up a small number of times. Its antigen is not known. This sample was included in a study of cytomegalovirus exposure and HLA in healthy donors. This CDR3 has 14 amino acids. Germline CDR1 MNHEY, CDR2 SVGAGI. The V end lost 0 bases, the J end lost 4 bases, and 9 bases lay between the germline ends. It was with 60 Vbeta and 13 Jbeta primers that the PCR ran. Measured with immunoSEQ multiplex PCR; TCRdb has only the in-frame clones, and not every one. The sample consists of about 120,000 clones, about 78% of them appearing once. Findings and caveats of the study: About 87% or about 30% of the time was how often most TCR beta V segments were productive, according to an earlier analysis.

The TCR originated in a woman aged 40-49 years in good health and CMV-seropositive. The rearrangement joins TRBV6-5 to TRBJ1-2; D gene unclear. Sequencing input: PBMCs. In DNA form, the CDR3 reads TGTGCCAGCAGTTACTCGACGACGGGCTATGGCTACACCTTC. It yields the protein CASSYSTTGYGYTF.